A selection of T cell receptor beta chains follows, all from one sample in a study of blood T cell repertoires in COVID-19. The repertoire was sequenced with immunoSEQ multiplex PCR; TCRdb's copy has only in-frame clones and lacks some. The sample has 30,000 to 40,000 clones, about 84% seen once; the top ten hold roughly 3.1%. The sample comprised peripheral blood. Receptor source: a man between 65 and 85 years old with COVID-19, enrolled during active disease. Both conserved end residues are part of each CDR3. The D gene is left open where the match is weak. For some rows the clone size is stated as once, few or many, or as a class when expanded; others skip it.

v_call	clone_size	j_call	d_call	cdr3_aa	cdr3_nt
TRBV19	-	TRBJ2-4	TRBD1	CASSGTARLAKNIQYF	TGTGCCAGTAGTGGGACAGCCCGTCTAGCCAAAAACATTCAGTACTTC
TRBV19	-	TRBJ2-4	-	CASSNYHQGSIQYF	TGTGCCAGTAGTAACTACCACCAAGGAAGCATTCAGTACTTC
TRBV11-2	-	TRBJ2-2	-	CASSPNIGELFF	TGTGCCAGCAGCCCCAACATCGGGGAGCTGTTTTTT
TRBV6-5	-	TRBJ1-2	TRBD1	CASSYYRGRGGYTF	TGTGCCAGCAGTTACTACAGGGGGCGGGGCGGCTACACCTTC
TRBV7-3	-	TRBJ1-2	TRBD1	CASSSVPGQIDGYTF	TGTGCCAGCAGCTCAGTCCCGGGACAGATTGATGGCTACACCTTC
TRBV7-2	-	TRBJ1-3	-	CASSAGLNTGNTIYF	TGTGCCAGCAGCGCGGGACTCAATACTGGAAACACCATATATTTT
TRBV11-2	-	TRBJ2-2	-	CASSLYSTGELFF	TGTGCCAGCAGCTTATATTCCACCGGGGAGCTGTTTTTT
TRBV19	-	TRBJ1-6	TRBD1	CASSAEDRGHSPLHF	TGTGCCAGTAGTGCCGAGGACAGGGGTCATTCACCCCTCCACTTT
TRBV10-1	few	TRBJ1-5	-	CASSEEDPGEPQHF	TGCGCCAGCAGTGAAGAGGACCCCGGGGAGCCCCAGCATTTT
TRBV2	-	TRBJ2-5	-	CASSVQGDGETQYF	TGTGCCAGCAGTGTACAGGGAGATGGTGAGACCCAGTACTTC